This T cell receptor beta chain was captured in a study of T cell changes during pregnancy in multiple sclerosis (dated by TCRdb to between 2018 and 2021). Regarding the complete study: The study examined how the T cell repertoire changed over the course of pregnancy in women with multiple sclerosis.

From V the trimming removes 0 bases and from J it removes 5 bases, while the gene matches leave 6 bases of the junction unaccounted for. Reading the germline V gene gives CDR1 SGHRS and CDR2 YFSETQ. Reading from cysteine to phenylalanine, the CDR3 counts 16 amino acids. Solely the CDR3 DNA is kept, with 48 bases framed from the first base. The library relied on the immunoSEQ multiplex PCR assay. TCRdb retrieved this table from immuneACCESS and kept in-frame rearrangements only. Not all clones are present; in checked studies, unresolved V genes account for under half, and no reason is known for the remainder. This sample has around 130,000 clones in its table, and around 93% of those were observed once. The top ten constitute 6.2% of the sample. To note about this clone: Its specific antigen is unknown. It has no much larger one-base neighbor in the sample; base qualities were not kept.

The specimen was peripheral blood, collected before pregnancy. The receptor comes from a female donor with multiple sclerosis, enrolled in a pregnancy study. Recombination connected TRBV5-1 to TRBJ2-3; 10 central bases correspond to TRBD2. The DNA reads TGCGCCAGCAGCTTGGCCCTAGCGGGGGCAGGAGATACGCAGTATTTT. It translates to CASSLALAGAGDTQYF.